This T cell receptor beta chain comes out of a study of blood T cell repertoires in COVID-19. Germline assignment: CDR1 SQVTM and CDR2 ANQGSEA. The V segment lost 7 bases and the J segment 4 bases; nucleotides outside the gene matches: 9. This CDR3 is built from 14 residues. Some clones are missing from TCRdb's copy, which holds only in-frame ones; the method was immunoSEQ multiplex PCR. The sample consists of over 120,000 clones, over 85% of them appearing once. The rearrangement links TRBV29-1 to TRBJ2-3; TRBD2 matches 9 bases. This TCR came from a human donor in a cohort sampled during active COVID-19. The sample taken for sequencing was peripheral blood. CDR3 nucleotides: TGCAGCGGTGTGGAGGCGGGGGGGGCAGATACGCAGTATTTT. Translated, it gives CSGVEAGGADTQYF.